Below are 25 T cell receptor beta chains sequenced from a single sample in a study of shared clonotypes between healthy human individuals. Repertoires were generated with immunoSEQ multiplex PCR, while TCRdb's copy carries only in-frame clones and drops some. The repertoire holds approximately 980,000 clones, with more than 75% as singletons. Sequencing was done on a sample of memory CD4+ T cells sorted from blood. Described subset: CD45RA-negative fraction. Receptor source: a man aged 18-30 years in good health.

This clone was counted ten times or more. The chain joins TRBV6-5 to TRBJ1-1; a possible D gene is TRBD1 (6 bases). Trimming took 6 bases from V and 1 from J, leaving 12 bases between them. This CDR3 has 14 amino acids. CDR1 is MNHEY, CDR2 SVGAGI, per germline. CDR3 sequence (DNA): TGTGCCAGCAGGACCGGGACACAGAACACTGAAGCTTTCTTT. It encodes CASRTGTQNTEAFF.

This clone came up a few times. The V gene is TRBV29-1, the J gene TRBJ2-7, with D possibly matching TRBD2 (6 bases). CDR3 length: 13 amino acids. V gave up 4 bases and J gave up 0 bases, with 10 bases separating them. The germline V gene has CDR1 SQVTM and CDR2 ANQGSEA. The CDR3 sequence is CSVGEAGSYEQYF. The CDR3 nucleotides read TGCAGCGTTGGAGAAGCGGGCTCCTACGAGCAGTACTTC.

This clone appeared a single time. The chain combines TRBV10-3 with TRBJ1-2; a weak D match, TRBD1 (6 bases). CDR1 is ENHRY, CDR2 SYGVKD, per germline. The CDR3 has 13 residues. Trimming removed 8 bases from V and 8 bases from J, with 18 bases in between. CDR3 protein: CAIGGATALGYTF. The CDR3 DNA is TGTGCCATCGGGGGGGCGACGGCTCTCGGCTACACCTTC.

The V gene is TRBV10-3, the J gene TRBJ2-7, with D maybe TRBD2 (6 bases). Trimming took off 5 bases at V and 3 bases at J, with 14 bases between the two ends. Germline values: CDR1 ENHRY, CDR2 SYGVKD. This CDR3 contains 14 residues. CDR3: CAISPTGVGYEQYF. In DNA, the CDR3 is TGTGCCATCAGTCCAACGGGAGTAGGCTACGAGCAGTACTTC.

Comments on this clone: Other DNA sequences in the same sample also yield this CDR3. The chain has TRBV5-1 and TRBJ1-3; a possible D gene is TRBD1 (5 bases). Trimming pared 0 bases from V and 0 bases from J, leaving 7 bases between. Germline CDR1 reads SGHRS; CDR2 reads YFSETQ. The CDR3 is 15 amino acids. This CDR3 is CASSLAGASGNTIYF. CDR3 DNA: TGCGCCAGCAGCTTGGCCGGGGCCTCTGGAAACACCATATATTTT.

The V call is TRBV18, the J call TRBJ1-6; D gene ambiguous. Germline V gene lookup returns CDR1 KGHSH and CDR2 LQKENI. There are 16 residues in the CDR3. V lost 4 bases and J lost 0, with 10 bases in between. This CDR3 is CASSLSPGSYNSPLHF. The CDR3 DNA is TGTGCCAGCTCACTTTCGCCAGGCTCCTATAATTCACCCCTCCACTTT.

J is TRBJ2-3 and V is TRBV27, with TRBD2 matching over 11 bases. Germline V CDR1 and CDR2: MNHEY, SMNVEV (reference sequence). The CDR3 consists of 15 residues. V lost 6 bases to trimming and J lost 3 bases; unmatched junction nucleotides: 5. CDR3 sequence: CASRPTSGITDTQYF. CDR3 coding DNA: TGTGCCAGCAGACCGACTAGCGGGATTACAGATACGCAGTATTTT.

This sequence joins TRBV4-1 and TRBJ2-5; maybe TRBD1 (7 bases). From germline, CDR1 is MGHRA and CDR2 YSYEKL. V was pared by 0 bases and J by 6 bases, with 14 bases between. The CDR3 runs 15 residues. The chain's CDR3 is CASSQDLAGQKTQYF. In nucleotides, the CDR3 is TGCGCCAGCAGCCAAGATCTGGCGGGACAGAAGACCCAGTACTTC.

The chain joins TRBV4-1 to TRBJ2-5; perhaps TRBD2 as D (5 bases). Germline loops: CDR1 MGHRA, CDR2 YSYEKL. This CDR3 comprises 12 residues. The V end lost 4 bases, the J end lost 5 bases, and 8 bases lay between the germline ends. CDR3: CASSLRGETQYF. In DNA form, the CDR3 reads TGCGCCAGCAGCCTAAGAGGGGAGACCCAGTACTTC.

DNA for the CDR3: TGTGCCAGCAGCTTGGCCTCTAGGGGCGAGCAGTTCTTC. Encoded protein: CASSLASRGEQFF. The chain employs TRBV5-4 and TRBJ2-1; D may be TRBD1 (5 bases). Trimming took off 0 bases at V and 10 bases at J, with 11 bases between the two ends. The CDR3 spans 13 residues. CDR1 is SGHNT, CDR2 YYREEE, per germline (reference sequence).

The chain carries TRBV5-4 and TRBJ1-2; D is perhaps TRBD1 (5 bases). Per germline, CDR1 SGHNT and CDR2 YYREEE (reference sequence). Trimming cost V 1 base and J 4 bases, with 11 bases left between them. CDR3 length: 14 amino acids. The CDR3 sequence is CASSLKTGSYGYTF. Here the CDR3 DNA reads TGTGCCAGCAGCTTGAAAACAGGAAGCTATGGCTACACCTTC.

Only one count was recorded for this clone. CDR3 DNA: TGTGCCTGGAGTGGGGGGGGGAAGCACACTGAAGCTTTCTTT. Its protein product is CAWSGGGKHTEAFF. The chain recombines TRBV30 with TRBJ1-1; tentative D call: TRBD1 (5 bases). The CDR3 consists of 14 residues. The V gene lost 1 base and the J gene lost 3 bases, with 12 bases spanning the gap. Germline assignment: CDR1 GTSNPN and CDR2 SVGIG (reference sequence).

Notes on this clone: The sample carries other DNA sequences with the same CDR3. The chain is built from TRBV15 and TRBJ1-2; TRBD1 might be the D (5 bases). CDR3 size: 14 residues. The V gene's germline CDR1 is LNHNV and CDR2 YYDKDF (reference sequence). Trimming removed 0 bases at V and 4 bases at J, with 9 bases between. CDR3: CATSRDRGSYGYTF. In nucleotides, the CDR3 is TGTGCCACCAGCAGAGATAGGGGATCCTATGGCTACACCTTC.

This clone was recorded once. V gene TRBV10-3 combines with J gene TRBJ1-1, with D maybe TRBD1 (6 bases). V was trimmed by 7 bases and J by 2 bases, leaving 11 bases between them. The CDR3 extends over 13 amino acids. The germline CDR1 and CDR2 sequences are ENHRY and SYGVKD. In DNA form, the CDR3 reads TGTGCCATCAAACAGGGAATTAACACTGAAGCTTTCTTT. Its protein is CAIKQGINTEAFF.

V is TRBV15 and J is TRBJ1-4; 7 bases are a match to TRBD1. CDR3 length: 14 amino acids. The germline CDR1 and CDR2 sequences are LNHNV and YYDKDF (reference sequence). V was pared by 4 bases and J by 6 bases, with 5 bases of the junction left unmatched. The CDR3 bases are TGTGCCACCAGCACCCAGGGGGGGCATGAAAAACTGTTTTTT. Amino acids: CATSTQGGHEKLFF.

This clone has just one count. The genes are TRBV6-1 and TRBJ2-1; TRBD1 aligns across 11 bases. V dropped 2 bases and J dropped 6; count of bases not matched to a gene: 3. This CDR3 has 15 amino acids. The germline gives CDR1 MNHNS, CDR2 SASEGT. CDR3 loop: CASSEPGQGVNEQFF. CDR3 nucleotides: TGTGCCAGCAGTGAACCGGGACAGGGGGTCAATGAGCAGTTCTTC.

Concerning this clone: The sample contains more than one DNA sequence encoding this CDR3. This chain uses TRBV6-1 with TRBJ1-2; D is unclear. The CDR3 totals 12 residues. V was clipped by 2 bases and J by 8 bases, with 9 bases between them. Germline values: CDR1 MNHNS, CDR2 SASEGT. CDR3 region: CASSELGRGYTF. Here the CDR3 DNA reads TGTGCCAGCAGTGAATTGGGTAGGGGCTACACCTTC.

In this sample, this clone turned up once. The chain combines TRBV11-3 with TRBJ2-3; maybe TRBD1 (5 bases). Germline values: CDR1 SGHNT, CDR2 YENEEA. This CDR3 has 17 residues. V lost 0 bases, J lost 3 bases, and 16 bases lay in between. CDR3 DNA: TGTGCCAGCAGCTTAGAGGGTTCGTCAGGGCGGACAGATACGCAGTATTTT. It codes for CASSLEGSSGRTDTQYF. The full variable domain, in which reference TRBV11-3 and TRBJ2-3 provide the parts outside the CDR3, is EAGVVQSPRYKIIEKKQPVAFWCNPISGHNTLYWYLQNLGQGPELLIRYENEEAVDDSQLPKDRFSAERLKGVDSTLKIQPAELGDSAVYLCASSLEGSSGRTDTQYFGPGTRLTVL.

With regard to this clone: Other DNA sequences in this specimen translate into the identical CDR3. J is TRBJ2-7 and V is TRBV6-5; 10 nucleotides match TRBD2. From germline, CDR1 is MNHEY and CDR2 SVGAGI. This CDR3 spans 14 amino acids. The junction had 4 bases not matched to a gene; V was cut back by 6 bases and J by 2 bases. CDR3 in DNA: TGTGCCAGCAGACGAAGCGGGGGGGCCTACGAGCAGTACTTC. Translation gives CASRRSGGAYEQYF.

The CDR3 DNA is TGTGCCACCAGCAGCTCCCTCAGGGACATGGGGCGGCTCTCTCGACAGGGAAGCTACGAGCAGTACTTC. Its translation: CATSSSLRDMGRLSRQGSYEQYF. V gene TRBV15 combines with J gene TRBJ2-7; TRBD1 aligns across 7 bases. Germline V gene lookup returns CDR1 LNHNV and CDR2 YYDKDF (reference sequence). CDR3 length: 23 amino acids. The trim removed 3 bases at V and 3 bases at J, leaving 32 bases unmatched.

CDR3 in amino acids: CASSLPLAGGAETQYF. The CDR3 coding sequence is TGTGCCAGCAGCTTGCCCCTAGCGGGGGGGGCAGAGACCCAGTACTTC. The chain has TRBV5-5 and TRBJ2-5, with 12 bases identical to TRBD2. CDR3 length equals 16 residues. Germline CDR1 reads SGHKS; CDR2 reads YYEKEE (reference sequence). Unmatched junction bases numbered 5, after V lost 1 base and J lost 4 bases.

The gene calls are TRBV29-1 and TRBJ2-7, with D perhaps matching TRBD2 (6 bases). Germline V gives CDR1 SQVTM, CDR2 ANQGSEA. The V end was cut by 7 bases, the J end by 0 bases, with 13 bases between. The CDR3 is 13 amino acids. CDR3 residues: CSAGGIRSYEQYF. The CDR3 bases are TGCAGCGCTGGGGGGATCCGCTCCTACGAGCAGTACTTC.

The chain carries TRBV2 and TRBJ2-3, with D perhaps matching TRBD1 or TRBD2 (5 bases each). CDR3 length equals 14 residues. Germline lookup yields CDR1 SNHLY and CDR2 FYNNEI. Between the trimmed V and J ends, which lost 5 bases and 6 bases, there was a span of 15 bases. The CDR3 loop reads CASSSGLEADTQYF. The DNA for the CDR3 is TGTGCCAGCAGTTCGGGGCTAGAAGCCGATACGCAGTATTTT.

With regard to this clone: Other DNA sequences in this sample translate to the same CDR3. The genes are TRBV5-1 and TRBJ2-1; 9 bases are shared with TRBD2. Losses at the gene ends were 0 bases for V and 3 bases for J; bases not matched to a gene: 1. CDR3 length equals 15 residues. Per germline, CDR1 SGHRS and CDR2 YFSETQ. The CDR3, as DNA: TGCGCCAGCAGCTTGGGACTAGCGGTCTACAATGAGCAGTTCTTC. It codes for CASSLGLAVYNEQFF. Variable domain in full (rest from reference TRBV5-1 and TRBJ2-1): KAGVTQTPRYLIKTRGQQVTLSCSPISGHRSVSWYQQTPGQGLQFLFEYFSETQRNKGNFPGRFSGRQFSNSRSEMNVSTLELGDSALYLCASSLGLAVYNEQFFGPGTRLTVL.

This clone has ten or more counts. The chain links TRBV15 to TRBJ2-7, with 12 bases identical to TRBD2. The germline V gene encodes CDR1 LNHNV and CDR2 YYDKDF (reference sequence). This CDR3 spans 17 amino acids. V trimming: 3 bases; J trimming: 2 bases; junction bases outside the gene matches: 8. CDR3 region: CATSRGVGLAGPYEQYF. CDR3 DNA sequence: TGTGCCACCAGCAGGGGGGTTGGACTAGCGGGGCCCTACGAGCAGTACTTC.